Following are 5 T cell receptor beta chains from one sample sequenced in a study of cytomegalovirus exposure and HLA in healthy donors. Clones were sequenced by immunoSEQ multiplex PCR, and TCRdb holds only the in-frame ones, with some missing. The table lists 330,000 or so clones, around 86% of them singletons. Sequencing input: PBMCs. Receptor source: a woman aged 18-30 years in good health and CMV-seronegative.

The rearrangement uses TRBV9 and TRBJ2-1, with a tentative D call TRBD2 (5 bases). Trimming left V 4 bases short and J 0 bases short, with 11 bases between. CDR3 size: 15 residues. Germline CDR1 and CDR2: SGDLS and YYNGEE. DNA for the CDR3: TGTGCCAGCAGCCCGGACTCCAGCTCCTACAATGAGCAGTTCTTC. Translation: CASSPDSSSYNEQFF. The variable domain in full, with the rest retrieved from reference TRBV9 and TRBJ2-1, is DSGVTQTPKHLITATGQRVTLRCSPRSGDLSVYWYQQSLDQGLQFLIQYYNGEERAKGNILERFSAQQFPDLHSELNLSSLELGDSALYFCASSPDSSSYNEQFFGPGTRLTVL.

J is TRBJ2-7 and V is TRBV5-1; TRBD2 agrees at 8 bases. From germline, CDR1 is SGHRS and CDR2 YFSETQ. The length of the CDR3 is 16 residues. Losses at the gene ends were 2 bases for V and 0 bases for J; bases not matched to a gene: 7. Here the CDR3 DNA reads TGCGCCAGCAGCTTAGTTAGCGGGGCCGACTCCTACGAGCAGTACTTC. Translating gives CASSLVSGADSYEQYF.

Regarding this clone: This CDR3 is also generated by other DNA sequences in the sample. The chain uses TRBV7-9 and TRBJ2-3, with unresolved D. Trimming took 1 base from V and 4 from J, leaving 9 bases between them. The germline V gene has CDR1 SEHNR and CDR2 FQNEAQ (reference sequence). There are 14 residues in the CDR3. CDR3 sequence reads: CASSLGLAADTQYF. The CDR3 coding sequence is TGTGCCAGCAGCTTAGGACTGGCGGCAGATACGCAGTATTTT.

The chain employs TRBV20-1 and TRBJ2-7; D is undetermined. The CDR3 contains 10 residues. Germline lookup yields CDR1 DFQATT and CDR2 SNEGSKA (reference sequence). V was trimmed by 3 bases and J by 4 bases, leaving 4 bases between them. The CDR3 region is CSASLYEQYF. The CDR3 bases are TGCAGTGCTAGTCTTTACGAGCAGTACTTC.

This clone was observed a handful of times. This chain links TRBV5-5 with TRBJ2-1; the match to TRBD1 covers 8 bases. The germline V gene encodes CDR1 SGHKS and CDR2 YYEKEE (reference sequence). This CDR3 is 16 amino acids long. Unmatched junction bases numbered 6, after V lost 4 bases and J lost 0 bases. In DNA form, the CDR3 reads TGTGCCAGCAGCGGACGGACAGGGAGCTCCTACAATGAGCAGTTCTTC. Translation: CASSGRTGSSYNEQFF.